Each of the 26 T cell receptor beta chains below was sequenced from the same sample in a study of T cells in localized non-small cell lung cancer. The assay was immunoSEQ multiplex PCR, and TCRdb's table has in-frame clones only and misses some. The data show fewer than 1,200 clones, around 40% seen once. The sample consisted of normal lung tissue next to the tumor, taken before any cancer treatment. These receptors were taken from a woman aged 35-70 years with stage II squamous cell lung carcinoma.

This chain joins TRBV18 and TRBJ2-1; 7 bases are shared with TRBD2. The CDR3 contains 15 residues. Germline CDR1 is KGHSH and CDR2 is LQKENI. Losses at the gene ends were 6 bases for V and 6 bases for J; bases not matched to a gene: 11. The CDR3 coding sequence is TGTGCCAGCTCCCCCGCGCTCGCTAGCGGCAATGAGCAGTTCTTC. The encoded protein is CASSPALASGNEQFF.

The chain carries TRBV29-1 and TRBJ1-1; D not certain. The CDR3 is 13 residues long. Germline V gene lookup returns CDR1 SQVTM and CDR2 ANQGSEA. This chain's CDR3 is CGGRTASNTEAFF. The CDR3 DNA is TGCGGAGGAAGGACGGCATCGAACACTGAAGCTTTCTTT. Variable domain in full (rest from reference TRBV29-1 and TRBJ1-1): SAVISQKPSRDICQRGTSLTIQCQVDSQVTMMFWYRQQPGQSLTLIATANQGSEATYESGFVIDKFPISRPNLTFSTLTVSNMSPEDSSIYLCGGRTASNTEAFFGQGTRLTVV.

The V and J genes are TRBV18 and TRBJ2-1, with TRBD1 matching 7 bases. CDR1 and CDR2 from the germline V gene are KGHSH and LQKENI. This CDR3 has 16 amino acids. Trimming at V came to 1 base and at J to 2 bases, leaving 5 bases not matched to a gene. In DNA, the CDR3 is TGTGCCAGCTCACCACGGGACAGCCCGACCTACAATGAGCAGTTCTTC. Protein: CASSPRDSPTYNEQFF.

The chain combines TRBV30 with TRBJ1-5; D is undetermined. V was trimmed by 4 bases and J by 7 bases, leaving 14 bases between them. Germline loops: CDR1 GTSNPN, CDR2 SVGIG (reference sequence). The CDR3 contains 13 residues. This chain's CDR3 is CAWNHEGGQPQHF. CDR3 in DNA: TGTGCCTGGAACCATGAGGGAGGACAGCCCCAGCATTTT.

This clone was seen only a few times. This chain uses TRBV18 with TRBJ1-4; 7 nucleotides align to TRBD1. Germline-derived CDR1 and CDR2 are KGHSH and LQKENI. V trimming: 2 bases; J trimming: 14 bases; junction bases outside the gene matches: 5. CDR3 length: 12 amino acids. The CDR3 region has the DNA TGTGCCAGCTCACCATCCGGGACAGTGCTGTTTTTT. Translated: CASSPSGTVLFF.

The chain links TRBV6-8 to TRBJ2-7, with 9 bases identical to TRBD2. The CDR3 totals 15 residues. J gave up 5 bases and V 5 bases, and 10 bases lay outside the gene matches. The V gene's germline CDR1 is MNHGY and CDR2 SAAAGT. The CDR3 coding sequence is TGTGCCAGCAGTGCGCGGGAGGGTGGTTTCGACGAGCAGTACTTC. Translation: CASSAREGGFDEQYF.

This clone was found a few times. Mismatch with germline at one junction end may stem from a read error. Residues arising from an ambiguous or unread base are written as X. J is TRBJ1-5 and V is TRBV28; no reliable D call. The CDR3 is 13 residues long. The germline V gene encodes CDR1 MDHEN and CDR2 SYDVKM. CDR3 sequence: CXSQYRGNQPQHF. CDR3 sequence (DNA): TGTGYCAGCCAGTACCGGGGCAATCAGCCCCAGCATTTT.

By sample share, this clone is medium-sized (0.01 to 0.1%). The chain recombines TRBV6-8 with TRBJ1-5, with D possibly being TRBD1 (5 bases). V was cut by 2 bases and J by 6 bases, with 11 bases left in between. The CDR3 is made up of 14 amino acids. Germline V CDR1 and CDR2: MNHGY, SAAAGT. DNA of the CDR3: TGTGCCAGCAGTTACGGGACCGAGATTCAGCCCCAGCATTTT. Encoded protein: CASSYGTEIQPQHF.

CDR3 loop: CSVRGQDNYGYTF. CDR3 nucleotide sequence: TGCAGCGTTCGAGGACAGGATAACTATGGCTACACCTTC. The chain uses TRBV29-1 and TRBJ1-2, with 7 bases matching TRBD1. The CDR3 has 13 amino acids. Trimming removed 5 bases from V and 1 base from J; junction bases left unmatched: 4. Germline CDR1 is SQVTM and CDR2 is ANQGSEA.

Details on this clone: Its ends do not fully match the called genes, so a read error is possible. CDR3 sequence: CASKGSGAGALQETQYF. In DNA, the CDR3 is TGTGCTAGCAAGGGTAGCGGAGCCGGGGCCCTCCAAGAGACCCAGTACTTC. The chain combines TRBV28 with TRBJ2-5; weak D call: TRBD2 (6 bases). Germline CDR1 and CDR2: MDHEN and SYDVKM. The CDR3 is made up of 17 amino acids.

The chain joins TRBV28 to TRBJ1-5; TRBD1 agrees at 7 bases. This CDR3 has 12 residues. Germline loops: CDR1 MDHEN, CDR2 SYDVKM. V dropped 6 bases and J dropped 9; count of bases not matched to a gene: 5. In nucleotides, the CDR3 is TGTGCCAGCAGCCACAGGGGAGGGCCCCAGCATTTT. This translates into CASSHRGGPQHF.

This clone is classed as large. The J gene is TRBJ2-1, the V gene TRBV6-8; D perhaps matches TRBD1 (6 bases). CDR1 MNHGY and CDR2 SAAAGT come from the germline V gene. V gave up 2 bases and J gave up 3 bases, with 8 bases separating them. The CDR3 sequence is 14 residues long. The CDR3 region has the DNA TGTGCCAGCAGTTACCGGACAGACTACAATGAGCAGTTCTTC. This encodes CASSYRTDYNEQFF.

This chain links TRBV11-3 with TRBJ2-7, with D maybe TRBD1 (5 bases). The V and J ends lost 1 base and 0 bases respectively, with 10 bases between them. The CDR3 has 15 amino acids. The germline CDR1 and CDR2 sequences are SGHNT and YENEEA. CDR3 coding DNA: TGTGCCAGCAGCTTAGGGGGCTCGGGCTCCTACGAGCAGTACTTC. This codes for CASSLGGSGSYEQYF. Using reference TRBV11-3 and TRBJ2-7 for the parts outside the CDR3, the full variable domain is EAGVVQSPRYKIIEKKQPVAFWCNPISGHNTLYWYLQNLGQGPELLIRYENEEAVDDSQLPKDRFSAERLKGVDSTLKIQPAELGDSAVYLCASSLGGSGSYEQYFGPGTRLTVT.

The chain uses TRBV28 and TRBJ2-7; 7 bases agree with TRBD2. The trim removed 5 bases at V and 1 base at J, leaving 8 bases unmatched. Germline CDR1 is MDHEN and CDR2 is SYDVKM. This CDR3 has 15 residues. The CDR3 region is CASSIVAGPSYEQYF. The DNA of the CDR3 is TGTGCCAGCAGTATCGTAGCGGGCCCATCCTACGAGCAGTACTTC.

V is TRBV28 and J is TRBJ1-2; D call uncertain. With 7 bases removed from V and 8 bases from J, the gap between germline ends came to 17 bases. The CDR3 is 13 residues long. Germline V gene lookup returns CDR1 MDHEN and CDR2 SYDVKM. The CDR3 nucleotides are TGTGCCAGCACCATCCCGGGTACGGGGGGCTACACCTTC. Its protein is CASTIPGTGGYTF.

The chain has TRBV28 and TRBJ2-7; no firm D call. The CDR3 runs 14 residues. Germline V gives CDR1 MDHEN, CDR2 SYDVKM. Trimming removed 3 bases at V and 6 bases at J, with 15 bases between. The CDR3 bases are TGTGCCAGCAGTTTGCCGACAAGGTTGGCCGAGCAGTACTTC. Translated: CASSLPTRLAEQYF.

This chain links TRBV9 with TRBJ1-1, with D possibly matching TRBD1 (5 bases). CDR1 is SGDLS, CDR2 YYNGEE, per germline. The CDR3 sequence is 13 residues long. Deletions cut 3 bases from V and 1 base from J, with 7 bases between. The CDR3 loop reads CASSGGPNTEAFF. Written as DNA, the CDR3 is TGTGCCAGCAGCGGGGGACCGAACACTGAAGCTTTCTTT.

The V and J genes are TRBV30 and TRBJ2-2, with 8 bases lining up with TRBD2. V gave up 2 bases and J gave up 5 bases; unmatched junction bases: 7. This CDR3 comprises 15 residues. The germline V gene encodes CDR1 GTSNPN and CDR2 SVGIG (reference sequence). CDR3 bases: TGTGCCTGGAGTAAAGCGGGAGTTACGACCGGGGAGCTGTTTTTT. Translation gives CAWSKAGVTTGELFF.

There are a few counts of this clone. This sequence joins TRBV9 and TRBJ1-4; D is uncertain. Germline V gene data show CDR1 as SGDLS and CDR2 as YYNGEE. Between the trimmed V and J ends, which lost 2 bases and 0 bases, there was a span of 11 bases. This CDR3 comprises 16 residues. CDR3 protein: CASSVSTSATNEKLFF. CDR3 sequence (DNA): TGTGCCAGCAGCGTCTCGACTTCGGCAACTAATGAAAAACTGTTTTTT.

The V gene is TRBV28, the J gene TRBJ2-7; D is perhaps TRBD2 (5 bases). CDR3 length: 15 residues. Germline CDR1 reads MDHEN; CDR2 reads SYDVKM. V was cut by 1 base and J by 1 base, with 11 bases left in between. The CDR3 protein is CASSLFTSGSYEQYF. The CDR3 DNA reads as TGTGCCAGCAGTTTATTCACTAGTGGGTCCTACGAGCAGTACTTC.

This clone was detected only a few times. The chain carries TRBV11-3 and TRBJ1-2, with TRBD1 matching 8 bases. Germline-derived CDR1 and CDR2 are SGHNT and YENEEA. V dropped 3 bases and J dropped 3; count of bases not matched to a gene: 3. CDR3 length: 14 residues. The CDR3 region is CASSLGQAYYGYTF. The CDR3 DNA sequence: TGTGCCAGCAGCTTGGGACAGGCATACTATGGCTACACCTTC.

The chain employs TRBV28 and TRBJ1-2, with D possibly being TRBD1 (6 bases). The ends were cut back, 6 bases at V and 1 base at J, with 18 bases in the middle. The CDR3 length is 16 residues. Looked up from germline, CDR1 is MDHEN and CDR2 is SYDVKM. In DNA, the CDR3 is TGTGCCAGCAGCTCAACCGACAGGCCAATTAACTATGGCTACACCTTC. This gives the protein CASSSTDRPINYGYTF.

The chain combines TRBV29-1 with TRBJ1-2; tentative D call: TRBD1 (6 bases). Germline CDR1 and CDR2: SQVTM and ANQGSEA. The CDR3 consists of 13 residues. V lost 4 bases and J 7 bases, leaving 16 bases between the germline ends. The CDR3 nucleotides are TGCAGCGTTGTGTCAGGGGCGGTGGCTGGCTACACCTTC. As protein: CSVVSGAVAGYTF.

This clone was seen a few times. The chain couples TRBV6-8 to TRBJ2-2; D gene uncertain. Germline values: CDR1 MNHGY, CDR2 SAAAGT. The CDR3 covers 15 residues. V was pared by 5 bases and J by 5 bases, with 15 bases between. CDR3 residues: CASSRVGFETGELFF. CDR3 DNA: TGTGCCAGCAGTAGGGTGGGTTTCGAAACCGGGGAGCTGTTTTTT.

This clone is termed medium-sized. V usage is TRBV2 and J usage is TRBJ1-5; TRBD1 matches 9 bases. This CDR3 is 15 amino acids long. After removal of 3 bases from V and 6 bases from J, the junction contained 6 bases not matched to a gene. Germline V gives CDR1 SNHLY, CDR2 FYNNEI. CDR3 DNA: TGTGCCAGCAGTGAGTCGACAGGGGGAACTCAGCCCCAGCATTTT. Translating gives CASSESTGGTQPQHF.

This clone has a handful of counts. CDR3 loop: CASGKGQNTEAFF. DNA of the CDR3: TGTGCCAGCGGCAAGGGGCAAAACACTGAAGCTTTCTTT. V gene TRBV6-8 combines with J gene TRBJ1-1, with D possibly being TRBD1 (5 bases). There are 13 residues in the CDR3. Deletions cut 8 bases from V and 2 bases from J, with 12 bases between. Looked up from germline, CDR1 is MNHGY and CDR2 is SAAAGT.